Below, 17 T cell receptor beta chains from the same sample are listed, as sequenced in a study of beta chain features in type 1 diabetes. Whole-study results and caveats: In every one of the four CD4+ subsets, TCRB CDR3s were moderately but significantly shorter in Type 1 diabetes patients.

Antigens of these TCRs are unknown. Since all of the isolated RNA was reverse transcribed, expressed TCRB transcripts were what got sequenced. Clones were read by immunoSEQ multiplex PCR, and TCRdb kept only the in-frame ones, dropping some. The sample records hundreds of thousands of clones, about 14% being singletons. Sequenced: naive CD4+ T cells from blood. The source of these receptors is a man aged 18 to 29 with type 1 diabetes.

This clone has more than one count but fewer than ten. J is TRBJ2-7 and V is TRBV28, with D possibly being TRBD1 or TRBD2 (5 bases each). Germline assignment: CDR1 MDHEN and CDR2 SYDVKM. V shed 2 bases and J shed 4 bases, with 12 bases lying between them. CDR3 length: 14 residues. The CDR3 nucleotides read TGTGCCAGCAGTTTAGGGGACGGATTTTACGAGCAGTACTTC. Its translation: CASSLGDGFYEQYF.

Here the CDR3 DNA reads TGTGCCAGCAGCCAAGATAAGGCGGGGCGAGGGACAGATACGCAGTATTTT. This encodes CASSQDKAGRGTDTQYF. The chain carries TRBV14 and TRBJ2-3; TRBD2 is a possible D gene (6 bases). CDR1 and CDR2 from the germline V gene are SGHDN and FVKESK. The V and J ends lost 0 bases and 3 bases respectively, with 16 bases between them. The CDR3 covers 17 residues.

This clone has a handful of counts. This chain links TRBV19 with TRBJ1-5, with D maybe TRBD1 (5 bases). The CDR3 is made up of 12 amino acids. Deletions cut 8 bases from V and 2 bases from J, with 7 bases between. The germline V gene has CDR1 LNHDA and CDR2 SQIVND (reference sequence). The CDR3 bases are TGTGCCAGTGGGGCGGGCAATCAGCCCCAGCATTTT. It codes for CASGAGNQPQHF. Full variable domain (rest looked up from reference TRBV19 and TRBJ1-5): DGGITQSPKYLFRKEGQNVTLSCEQNLNHDAMYWYRQDPGQGLRLIYYSQIVNDFQKGDIAEGYSVSREKKESFPLTVTSAQKNPTAFYLCASGAGNQPQHFGDGTRLSIL.

The CDR3: CASSSKSRTSGKFF. CDR3 in DNA: TGTGCCAGCAGCTCCAAATCAAGGACTAGCGGGAAGTTCTTC. The chain couples TRBV7-9 to TRBJ2-1, with TRBD2 matching over 12 bases. The CDR3 runs 14 residues. Per germline, CDR1 SEHNR and CDR2 FQNEAQ (reference sequence). V trimming: 4 bases; J trimming: 14 bases; junction bases outside the gene matches: 9.

The genes are TRBV5-1 and TRBJ2-2; a weak D match, TRBD2 (5 bases). Germline V gene sequence: CDR1 SGHRS, CDR2 YFSETQ. V lost 4 bases, J lost 2 bases, and 18 bases lay in between. The CDR3 runs 17 residues. The CDR3 is CASSLGEPIVNTGELFF. The CDR3 DNA reads TGCGCCAGCAGCCTCGGGGAGCCGATCGTTAACACCGGGGAGCTGTTTTTT.

This chain joins TRBV28 and TRBJ2-1, with D perhaps TRBD2 (6 bases). Germline V lookup: CDR1 MDHEN, CDR2 SYDVKM. CDR3 size: 16 residues. V was clipped by 5 bases and J by 5 bases, with 19 bases between them. CDR3 residues: CASSPPGVPRNNEQFF. CDR3 coding DNA: TGTGCCAGCAGTCCCCCGGGGGTCCCCAGGAACAATGAGCAGTTCTTC.

This chain uses TRBV7-6 with TRBJ2-3, with 8 nucleotides matching TRBD1. The CDR3 runs to 15 residues. Germline CDR1 reads SGHVS; CDR2 reads FNYEAQ. V trimming: 0 bases; J trimming: 1 base; junction bases outside the gene matches: 0. The CDR3 DNA is TGTGCCAGCAGCTTAGCGGGACAGGGCACAGATACGCAGTATTTT. Encoded protein: CASSLAGQGTDTQYF.

The V and J genes are TRBV28 and TRBJ2-7; TRBD1 matches at 7 bases. The germline V gene has CDR1 MDHEN and CDR2 SYDVKM. The CDR3 runs to 15 residues. With 6 bases clipped from V and 2 bases from J, the junction kept 10 bases outside the gene matches. The DNA for the CDR3 is TGTGCCAGCAGGGGGACAGCCCCGGATGCCTACGAGCAGTACTTC. It translates to CASRGTAPDAYEQYF.

This chain uses TRBV30 with TRBJ1-5; D call uncertain. The CDR3 contains 13 residues. Germline CDR1 and CDR2: GTSNPN and SVGIG (reference sequence). V was clipped by 2 bases and J by 4 bases, with 9 bases between them. The CDR3 bases are TGTGCCTGGAGTAAAGGGCTGAATCAGCCCCAGCATTTT. Translated: CAWSKGLNQPQHF. Based on the CDR3 plus reference TRBV30 and TRBJ1-5, the full variable domain is SQTIHQWPATLVQPVGSPLSLECTVEGTSNPNLYWYRQAAGRGLQLLFYSVGIGQISSEVPQNLSASRPQDRQFILSSKKLLLSDSGFYLCAWSKGLNQPQHFGDGTRLSIL.

J is TRBJ2-3 and V is TRBV28, with 15 positions matching TRBD2. J gave up 6 bases and V 5 bases, and 9 bases lay outside the gene matches. The CDR3 loop spans 17 amino acids. Germline-derived CDR1 and CDR2 are MDHEN and SYDVKM. CDR3 residues: CASSPWTSGRVGDTQYF. For the CDR3, the DNA is TGTGCCAGCAGTCCGTGGACTAGCGGGAGGGTCGGGGATACGCAGTATTTT.

This clone was detected a few times. CDR3 sequence: CSATYSGGRTDTQYF. CDR3 coding DNA: TGCAGCGCCACCTACTCGGGGGGACGCACAGATACGCAGTATTTT. V gene TRBV29-1 combines with J gene TRBJ2-3; 7 bases line up with TRBD2. The CDR3 covers 15 residues. Trimming removed 7 bases from V and 1 base from J; junction bases left unmatched: 11. Germline lookup yields CDR1 SQVTM and CDR2 ANQGSEA.

This clone showed up just a few times. The V call is TRBV7-2, the J call TRBJ1-4; the D is unclear. Germline V lookup: CDR1 SGHTA, CDR2 FQGNSA. The V end lost 3 bases, the J end lost 4 bases, and 15 bases lay between the germline ends. This CDR3 comprises 16 residues. The CDR3 is CASSFSLSGNNEKLFF. The CDR3 region has the DNA TGTGCCAGCAGCTTTTCCCTGAGCGGTAATAATGAAAAACTGTTTTTT.

A word on this clone: Other DNA sequences in the same sample also yield this CDR3. V gene TRBV30 combines with J gene TRBJ2-3; no clear D. Trimming removed 0 bases from V and 5 bases from J, with 6 bases in between. CDR1 is GTSNPN and CDR2 is SVGIG in the germline V gene (reference sequence). This CDR3 has 12 residues. The CDR3 DNA reads as TGTGCCTGGAGTGTAAACGGAGATACGCAGTATTTT. It codes for CAWSVNGDTQYF.

The chain uses TRBV5-6 and TRBJ1-2, with D perhaps TRBD1 (6 bases). Germline loops: CDR1 SGHDT, CDR2 YYEEEE. The CDR3 consists of 11 residues. V was shortened by 3 bases and J by 12 bases, with 12 bases between the two germline ends. CDR3 sequence reads: CASSSGGVDTF. In DNA form, the CDR3 reads TGTGCCAGCAGCTCCGGGGGCGTAGACACCTTC. The full variable domain, its missing parts supplied by reference TRBV5-6 and TRBJ1-2, is DAGVTQSPTHLIKTRGQQVTLRCSPKSGHDTVSWYQQALGQGPQFIFQYYEEEERQRGNFPDRFSGHQFPNYSSELNVNALLLGDSALYLCASSSGGVDTFGSGTRLTVV.

The V and J genes are TRBV30 and TRBJ2-4; 8 positions agree with TRBD1. The J call may be incorrect, as the DNA end agrees better with TRBJ2-7. CDR1 and CDR2 from the germline V gene are GTSNPN and SVGIG (reference sequence). The CDR3 runs to 14 residues. CDR3 in amino acids: CAWSVGTGTYEQYF. In nucleotides, the CDR3 is TGTGCCTGGAGTGTAGGGACAGGAACTTACGAGCAGTACTTC.

The chain couples TRBV14 to TRBJ1-2; 8 nucleotides agree with TRBD1. The CDR3 runs to 16 residues. After removal of 5 bases from V and 2 bases from J, the junction contained 10 bases not matched to a gene. The germline gives CDR1 SGHDN, CDR2 FVKESK. The CDR3 sequence: CASSAGQGPYNYGYTF. In nucleotides, the CDR3 is TGTGCCAGCAGCGCCGGACAGGGCCCCTACAACTATGGCTACACCTTC.

This clone has just a few counts. The chain links TRBV6-5 to TRBJ2-4; D is unclear. Looked up from germline, CDR1 is MNHEY and CDR2 is SVGAGI. Trimming removed 4 bases at V and 6 bases at J, with 10 bases between. The CDR3 covers 13 residues. DNA for the CDR3: TGTGCCAGCAGTTCGTTCTCGGGAAACATTCAGTACTTC. Its protein product is CASSSFSGNIQYF.